The entry that follows covers one TCR beta chain sequence. This specimen comes from a study of blood T cell repertoires in COVID-19. Per the original methods: Estimation of nucleated cell counts was performed using reference gene primer amplification. TCRdb's copy holds only in-frame clones and misses some; the assay was immunoSEQ multiplex PCR. V and J calls and clone size are those listed in that table; D and trimming were worked out from the DNA. Of roughly 50,000 clones in the sample, approximately 87% were seen once. V was clipped by 3 bases and J by 6 bases, with 11 bases between them. CDR1 MNHNS and CDR2 SASEGT come from the germline V gene. The length of the CDR3 is 13 residues.

This clonotype was sampled from a human donor in a cohort sampled during active COVID-19. V usage is TRBV6-1 and J usage is TRBJ1-2; D not resolved. Sequencing was carried out using peripheral blood. As DNA, the CDR3 is TGTGCCAGCAGTGAGGACTGGGAGAATGGCTACACCTTC. The encoded protein is CASSEDWENGYTF.